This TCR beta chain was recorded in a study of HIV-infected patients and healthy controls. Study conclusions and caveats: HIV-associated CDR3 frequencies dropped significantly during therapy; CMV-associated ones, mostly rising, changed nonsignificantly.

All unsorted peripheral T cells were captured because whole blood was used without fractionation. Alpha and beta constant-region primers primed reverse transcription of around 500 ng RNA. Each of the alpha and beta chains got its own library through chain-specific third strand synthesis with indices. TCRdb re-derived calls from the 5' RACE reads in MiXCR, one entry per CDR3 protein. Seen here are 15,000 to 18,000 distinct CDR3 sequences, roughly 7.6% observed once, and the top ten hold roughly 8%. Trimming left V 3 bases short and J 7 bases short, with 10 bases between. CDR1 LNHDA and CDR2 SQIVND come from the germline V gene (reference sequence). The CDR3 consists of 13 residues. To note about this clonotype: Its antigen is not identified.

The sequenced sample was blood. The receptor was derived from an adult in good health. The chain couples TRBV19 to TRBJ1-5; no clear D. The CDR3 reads CASSITWTQPQHF. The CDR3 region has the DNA TGTGCCAGTAGTATTACTTGGACCCAGCCCCAGCATTTT.